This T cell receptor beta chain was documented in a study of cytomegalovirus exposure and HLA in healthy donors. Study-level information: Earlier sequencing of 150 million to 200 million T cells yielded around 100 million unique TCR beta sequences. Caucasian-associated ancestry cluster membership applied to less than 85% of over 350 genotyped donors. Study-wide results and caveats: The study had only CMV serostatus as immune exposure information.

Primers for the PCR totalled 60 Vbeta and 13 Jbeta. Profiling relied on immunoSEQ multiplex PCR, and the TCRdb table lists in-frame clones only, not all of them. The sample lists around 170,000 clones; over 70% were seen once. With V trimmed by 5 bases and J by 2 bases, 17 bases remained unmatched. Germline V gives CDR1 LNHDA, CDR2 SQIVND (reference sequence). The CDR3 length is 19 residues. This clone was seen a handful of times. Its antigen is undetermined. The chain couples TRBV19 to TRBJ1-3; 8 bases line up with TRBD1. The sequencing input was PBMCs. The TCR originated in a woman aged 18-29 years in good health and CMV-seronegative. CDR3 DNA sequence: TGTGCCAGTAGTGTACACAGGGGGGGATCATTCAAGACTGGAAACACCATATATTTT. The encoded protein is CASSVHRGGSFKTGNTIYF.